The 10 T cell receptor beta chains listed next were all sequenced from one sample in a study of T cell responses to AZD1222 COVID-19 vaccine (dated by TCRdb to the early 2020s). Libraries came from the immunoSEQ multiplex PCR assay. TCRdb limited this immuneACCESS table to in-frame rearrangements with V and J called. A share of clones is missing; checked studies link under half to unresolved V genes, and the rest is unexplained. The sample data list more than 150,000 clones, and roughly 91% of these were observed just once. Around 2% of the sample comes from the top ten. Interpreted using the paper, the time point label stands for: about 28 days (+/-7) after the second vaccine dose. The sample consisted of peripheral blood, taken 28 days after the second AZD1222 dose. Source of these receptors: an adult who received the AZD1222 COVID-19 vaccine.

The genes are TRBV15 and TRBJ2-1, with D possibly being TRBD2 (5 bases). The CDR3 loop spans 16 amino acids. The germline V gene encodes CDR1 LNHNV and CDR2 YYDKDF (reference sequence). Trimming removed 0 bases from V and 9 bases from J, with 18 bases in between. The chain's CDR3 is CATSRDSPGNGGEQFF. CDR3 DNA sequence: TGTGCCACCAGCAGAGATTCCCCTGGCAACGGAGGTGAGCAGTTCTTC.

This sequence joins TRBV19 and TRBJ2-2; D may be TRBD1 (5 bases). Germline values: CDR1 LNHDA, CDR2 SQIVND (reference sequence). V was shortened by 6 bases and J by 2 bases, with 13 bases between the two germline ends. The CDR3 runs 15 residues. CDR3 in DNA: TGTGCCAGTAGGCGACAGAATGTAAACACCGGGGAGCTGTTTTTT. Protein product: CASRRQNVNTGELFF.

J is TRBJ2-1 and V is TRBV9; TRBD1 matches 9 bases. The CDR3 loop spans 22 amino acids. Germline trimming cut 0 bases from V and 3 bases from J; bases unmatched to any gene: 22. The germline V gene encodes CDR1 SGDLS and CDR2 YYNGEE. CDR3 residues: CASSVAHNRGLLPKKNYNEQFF. Written as DNA, the CDR3 is TGTGCCAGCAGCGTAGCTCACAACAGGGGGCTACTACCGAAAAAAAACTACAATGAGCAGTTCTTC. The full variable domain, with the rest looked up from reference TRBV9 and TRBJ2-1, is DSGVTQTPKHLITATGQRVTLRCSPRSGDLSVYWYQQSLDQGLQFLIQYYNGEERAKGNILERFSAQQFPDLHSELNLSSLELGDSALYFCASSVAHNRGLLPKKNYNEQFFGPGTRLTVL.

This chain uses TRBV27 with TRBJ2-1; possible D gene TRBD1, 6 bases. The CDR3 covers 17 residues. Germline V CDR1 and CDR2: MNHEY, SMNVEV (reference sequence). Trimming shortened V by 0 bases and J by 10 bases, and 22 bases separated the two germline ends. The CDR3 region is CASSLSPGQQLVAEQFF. CDR3 DNA: TGTGCCAGCAGTTTATCTCCGGGACAACAGCTCGTAGCCGAGCAGTTCTTC.

The V call is TRBV30, the J call TRBJ1-3; D is perhaps TRBD1 (5 bases). From germline, CDR1 is GTSNPN and CDR2 SVGIG (reference sequence). This CDR3 is built from 11 residues. V gave up 3 bases and J gave up 7 bases, with 7 bases separating them. The CDR3 nucleotides read TGTGCCTGGAGCGGGGCCAACACCATATATTTT. It yields the protein CAWSGANTIYF.

This clone has just one count. V usage is TRBV19 and J usage is TRBJ1-1; tentative D call: TRBD1 (5 bases). Germline values: CDR1 LNHDA, CDR2 SQIVND (reference sequence). V was cut by 4 bases and J by 3 bases, with 9 bases left in between. This CDR3 is 13 amino acids long. This chain's CDR3 is CASSRGADTEAFF. CDR3 DNA: TGTGCCAGTAGTAGGGGCGCAGACACTGAAGCTTTCTTT.

The chain is built from TRBV5-1 and TRBJ1-4, with 11 bases that match TRBD1. CDR1 and CDR2 (germline): SGHRS, YFSETQ. Losses at the gene ends were 4 bases for V and 8 bases for J; bases not matched to a gene: 7. The CDR3 loop spans 15 amino acids. The CDR3 sequence: CASSRTGGAGEKLFF. The CDR3 DNA reads as TGCGCCAGCAGCAGGACAGGGGGCGCCGGGGAAAAACTGTTTTTT.

The chain uses TRBV5-1 and TRBJ1-2, with 8 bases identical to TRBD1. Trimming took 0 bases from V and 2 from J; bases not matched to a gene: 0. There are 14 residues in the CDR3. Germline V lookup: CDR1 SGHRS, CDR2 YFSETQ. In DNA form, the CDR3 reads TGCGCCAGCAGCTTGGGGACAGGGAACTATGGCTACACCTTC. It encodes CASSLGTGNYGYTF.

The rearrangement links TRBV6-5 to TRBJ1-5, with a weak D call TRBD1 (5 bases). Trimming left V 3 bases short and J 9 bases short, with 18 bases between. CDR1 is MNHEY and CDR2 is SVGAGI in the germline V gene. This CDR3 contains 15 residues. CDR3: CASSYGAGPNWPQHF. Here the CDR3 DNA reads TGTGCCAGCAGTTATGGTGCAGGGCCTAATTGGCCCCAGCATTTT.

V is TRBV9 and J is TRBJ2-1; D perhaps matches TRBD1 (6 bases). Germline CDR1 reads SGDLS; CDR2 reads YYNGEE. CDR3 size: 17 residues. V was cut by 0 bases and J by 5 bases, with 18 bases left in between. The CDR3 coding sequence is TGTGCCAGCAGCGTAGTTGGGGGCCCCTATGTGGACAATGAGCAGTTCTTC. Its translation: CASSVVGGPYVDNEQFF.